Shown below are 20 T cell receptor beta chains from a single sample sequenced in a study of blood T cell repertoires in COVID-19. Measured with immunoSEQ multiplex PCR; TCRdb has only the in-frame clones, and not every one. The sample has tens of thousands of clones, around 90% seen once. Sequenced input: peripheral blood. The receptors were sampled from a human donor with active COVID-19. The donor label of this sample is uncertain.

The genes are TRBV7-9 and TRBJ1-5; 8 positions agree with TRBD1. Germline V CDR1 and CDR2: SEHNR, FQNEAQ (reference sequence). The ends lost 5 bases at V and 2 bases at J; junction bases unmatched: 5. The CDR3 consists of 15 residues. The CDR3 loop is CASSDSGQGNQPQHF. In nucleotides, the CDR3 is TGTGCCAGCAGCGACTCGGGACAGGGCAATCAGCCCCAGCATTTT.

V gene TRBV5-6 combines with J gene TRBJ2-7; a possible D gene is TRBD1 (5 bases). The V and J ends lost 1 base and 3 bases respectively, with 8 bases between them. The CDR3 sequence is 13 residues long. Germline V gene data show CDR1 as SGHDT and CDR2 as YYEEEE. CDR3 bases: TGTGCCAGCAGCTTGAGACAGAGCTACGAGCAGTACTTC. It translates to CASSLRQSYEQYF.

V and J are TRBV4-3 and TRBJ2-7, with a weak D call TRBD2 (5 bases). Germline V gives CDR1 LGHNA, CDR2 YSLEER. This CDR3 is built from 16 residues. Deletions cut 0 bases from V and 4 bases from J, with 16 bases between. The CDR3 sequence: CASSQDSTTTEYEQYF. The CDR3 region has the DNA TGCGCCAGCAGCCAAGATAGTACGACTACGGAATACGAGCAGTACTTC.

The rearrangement joins TRBV9 to TRBJ1-6, with D uncertain. V lost 0 bases to trimming and J lost 0 bases, with 4 bases between them. This CDR3 comprises 15 residues. Per the germline V gene, CDR1 is SGDLS and CDR2 is YYNGEE. The CDR3 is CASSVVASYNSPLHF. The CDR3 DNA follows: TGTGCCAGCAGCGTAGTGGCCTCCTATAATTCACCCCTCCACTTT.

V and J are TRBV6-1 and TRBJ2-3; D is possibly TRBD1 (6 bases). The CDR3 extends over 14 amino acids. In germline, CDR1 is MNHNS, CDR2 SASEGT. V lost 3 bases to trimming and J lost 3 bases, with 10 bases between them. CDR3 loop: CASSDQGSTDTQYF. The CDR3 nucleotides are TGTGCCAGCAGTGATCAGGGGAGTACAGATACGCAGTATTTT.

The V call is TRBV5-1, the J call TRBJ2-7; possibly TRBD1 for D (6 bases). The CDR3 loop spans 14 amino acids. With 3 bases removed from V and 0 bases from J, the gap between germline ends came to 10 bases. The V gene's germline CDR1 is SGHRS and CDR2 YFSETQ. The CDR3 sequence is CASSSDSTSYEQYF. For the CDR3, the DNA is TGCGCCAGCAGCTCGGACAGTACCTCCTACGAGCAGTACTTC.

The rearrangement joins TRBV19 to TRBJ1-2; D may be TRBD1 (6 bases). This CDR3 region has 13 residues. Germline V gene sequence: CDR1 LNHDA, CDR2 SQIVND (reference sequence). V gave up 4 bases and J gave up 4 bases, with 10 bases separating them. DNA for the CDR3: TGTGCCAGTAGTACCCCACAGGGCTATGGCTACACCTTC. Translation gives CASSTPQGYGYTF.

V is TRBV15 and J is TRBJ2-3, with 9 bases identical to TRBD1. The CDR3 length is 16 residues. V dropped 2 bases and J dropped 2; count of bases not matched to a gene: 5. Germline CDR1 reads LNHNV; CDR2 reads YYDKDF (reference sequence). Here the CDR3 reads CATSRRRTGVTDTQYF. The CDR3 bases are TGTGCCACCAGCAGACGAAGGACAGGGGTCACAGATACGCAGTATTTT.

The chain links TRBV7-2 to TRBJ2-5; D unresolved. V was cut by 2 bases and J by 1 base, with 11 bases left in between. From germline, CDR1 is SGHTA and CDR2 FQGNSA. The CDR3 contains 15 residues. CDR3 sequence (DNA): TGTGCCAGCAGCTTAACGCTCACTCTCCAAGAGACCCAGTACTTC. Protein product: CASSLTLTLQETQYF.

The J gene is TRBJ2-5, the V gene TRBV7-9, with 10 bases fitting TRBD2. V lost 2 bases to trimming and J lost 1 base; unmatched junction nucleotides: 1. There are 15 residues in the CDR3. Germline V gene data show CDR1 as SEHNR and CDR2 as FQNEAQ (reference sequence). The CDR3 nucleotides read TGTGCCAGCAGCTTATGGACTAGCGGCCAAGAGACCCAGTACTTC. This gives the protein CASSLWTSGQETQYF.

This clone was detected only once. The chain joins TRBV28 to TRBJ2-2; D is possibly TRBD1 (5 bases). V dropped 7 bases and J dropped 5 bases, with 11 bases sitting between them. The germline V gene has CDR1 MDHEN and CDR2 SYDVKM. This CDR3 is built from 13 residues. The DNA for the CDR3 is TGTGCCAGCACCCCAGGGTTTACCGGGGAGCTGTTTTTT. This sequence encodes CASTPGFTGELFF.

The V gene is TRBV6-6, the J gene TRBJ2-1; 10 positions agree with TRBD2. The CDR3 consists of 15 residues. Germline lookup yields CDR1 MNHNY and CDR2 SVGAGI (reference sequence). J was trimmed by 2 bases and V by 6 bases; bases with no gene match: 4. CDR3 sequence (DNA): TGTGCCAGCAGCATCAGCGGGGGGGCCTACAATGAGCAGTTCTTC. It yields the protein CASSISGGAYNEQFF.

This chain's CDR3 is CASSGGQGNEQYF. In nucleotides, the CDR3 is TGTGCCAGCAGTGGCGGACAGGGTAACGAGCAGTACTTC. V and J are TRBV28 and TRBJ2-7; 8 bases fit TRBD1. Germline CDR1 is MDHEN and CDR2 is SYDVKM. There are 13 residues in the CDR3. Trimming took 5 bases from V and 5 from J; bases not matched to a gene: 5. Supplemented by reference TRBV28 and TRBJ2-7, the full variable domain reads DVKVTQSSRYLVKRTGEKVFLECVQDMDHENMFWYRQDPGLGLRLIYFSYDVKMKEKGDIPEGYSVSREKKERFSLILESASTNQTSMYLCASSGGQGNEQYFGPGTRLTVT.

The sample holds one count of this clone. The J gene is TRBJ2-1, the V gene TRBV6-2 or TRBV6-3; TRBD2 aligns across 11 bases. This CDR3 region has 15 residues. Trimming at V came to 4 bases and at J to 6 bases, leaving 5 bases not matched to a gene. Germline CDR1 reads MNHEY; CDR2 reads SVGEGT. The CDR3: CASSWPSGRSNEQFF. The CDR3, as DNA: TGTGCCAGCAGTTGGCCTAGCGGGAGGAGCAATGAGCAGTTCTTC.

The rearrangement links TRBV27 to TRBJ2-5, with D tentatively TRBD2 (5 bases). CDR3 length: 16 amino acids. The V end lost 5 bases, the J end lost 1 base, and 17 bases lay between the germline ends. Germline V gene data show CDR1 as MNHEY and CDR2 as SMNVEV (reference sequence). CDR3 amino acids: CASSITRGRFQETQYF. The CDR3 nucleotides are TGTGCCAGCAGTATCACCCGAGGGCGGTTCCAAGAGACCCAGTACTTC.

CDR3 nucleotide sequence: TGTGCCAGCAGTGAAGCAGCAGGGAACTATGGCTACACCTTC. Translating it yields CASSEAAGNYGYTF. The rearrangement joins TRBV6-1 to TRBJ1-2, with D possibly being TRBD1 (5 bases). V was cut by 0 bases and J by 2 bases, with 7 bases left in between. CDR1 and CDR2 from the germline V gene are MNHNS and SASEGT. This CDR3 is 14 amino acids long.

The rearrangement links TRBV30 to TRBJ2-3; 7 nucleotides match TRBD2. The CDR3 consists of 13 residues. V was clipped by 4 bases and J by 2 bases; unmatched bases: 3. CDR1 and CDR2 (germline): GTSNPN, SVGIG (reference sequence). The CDR3 coding sequence is TGTGCCTGGACTAGCGGCAACACAGATACGCAGTATTTT. It translates to CAWTSGNTDTQYF.

The genes are TRBV27 and TRBJ1-2; TRBD1 might be the D (5 bases). Trimming took off 3 bases at V and 4 bases at J, with 9 bases between the two ends. This CDR3 spans 13 amino acids. Germline V lookup: CDR1 MNHEY, CDR2 SMNVEV (reference sequence). The CDR3 bases are TGTGCCAGCAGTTTGACAGACACCTATGGCTACACCTTC. Translating it yields CASSLTDTYGYTF.

The rearrangement links TRBV5-1 to TRBJ2-2, with 11 bases matching TRBD2. The CDR3 is 18 amino acids. Trimming at V came to 1 base and at J to 3 bases, leaving 8 bases not matched to a gene. Germline V gives CDR1 SGHRS, CDR2 YFSETQ. CDR3 loop: CASSLLATSGGHTGELFF. CDR3 sequence (DNA): TGCGCCAGCAGCTTGCTCGCTACTAGCGGGGGACACACCGGGGAGCTGTTTTTT.

The chain is built from TRBV4-1 and TRBJ2-7, with 10 bases aligning to TRBD1. CDR1 MGHRA and CDR2 YSYEKL come from the germline V gene. Trimming took 1 base from V and 2 from J; bases not matched to a gene: 14. CDR3 length: 19 amino acids. This CDR3 reads CASSQAMRQGAFWPYEQYF. The CDR3 DNA reads as TGCGCCAGCAGCCAAGCAATGAGACAGGGGGCTTTTTGGCCCTACGAGCAGTACTTC.